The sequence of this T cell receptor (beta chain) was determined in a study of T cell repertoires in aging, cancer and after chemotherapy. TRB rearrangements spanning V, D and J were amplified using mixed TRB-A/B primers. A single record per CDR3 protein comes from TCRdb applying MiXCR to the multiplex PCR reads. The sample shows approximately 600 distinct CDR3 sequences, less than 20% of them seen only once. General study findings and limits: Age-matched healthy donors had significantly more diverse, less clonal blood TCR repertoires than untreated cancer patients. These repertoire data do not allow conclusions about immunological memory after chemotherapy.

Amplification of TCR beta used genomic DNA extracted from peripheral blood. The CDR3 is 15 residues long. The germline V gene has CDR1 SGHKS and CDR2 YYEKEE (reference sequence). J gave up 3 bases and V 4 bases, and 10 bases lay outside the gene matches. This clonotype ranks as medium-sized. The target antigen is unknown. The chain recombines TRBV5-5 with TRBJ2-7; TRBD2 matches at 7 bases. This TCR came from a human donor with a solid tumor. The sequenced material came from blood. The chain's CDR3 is CASSISGTNIYEQYF. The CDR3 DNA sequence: TGTGCCAGCAGCATTTCCGGGACTAATATCTACGAGCAGTACTTC. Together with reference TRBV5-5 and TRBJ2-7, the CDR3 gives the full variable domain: DAGVTQSPTHLIKTRGQQVTLRCSPISGHKSVSWYQQVLGQGPQFIFQYYEKEERGRGNFPDRFSARQFPNYSSELNVNALLLGDSALYLCASSISGTNIYEQYFGPGTRLTVT.